One sample yielded the 28 T cell receptor beta chains listed below, sequenced in a study of cytomegalovirus exposure and HLA in healthy donors (dated by TCRdb to about 2017). Libraries were built with the immunoSEQ multiplex PCR assay. A mixture of 60 forward primers for TCR Vbeta segments and 13 reverse primers for TCR Jbeta segments was used in the multiplex PCR. Entries here come from immuneACCESS through TCRdb and include only in-frame sequences with V and J called. Some clones fail to appear in such tables; in the studies checked, an unresolved V gene covers under half of the shortfall, and the cause of the remainder is unknown. The sample table records around 110,000 clones; 65% to 85% of these occur just once. The ten largest clones take up 2.5% to 3% of the sample. The sequenced material came from PBMCs. The receptors derive from a male donor in good health and CMV-seropositive.

Written as DNA, the CDR3 is TGTGCCACCAGCAGAGACGGGGAGGGGAGGTATGGCTACACCTTC. Residues: CATSRDGEGRYGYTF. V and J are TRBV15 and TRBJ1-2, with a tentative D call TRBD1 (5 bases). The germline gives CDR1 LNHNV, CDR2 YYDKDF (reference sequence). The CDR3 consists of 15 residues. Trimming removed 0 bases at V and 5 bases at J, with 13 bases between.

The chain combines TRBV5-1 with TRBJ2-2, with TRBD2 matching 7 bases. J gave up 6 bases and V 0 bases, and 8 bases lay outside the gene matches. This CDR3 is built from 16 residues. Looked up from germline, CDR1 is SGHRS and CDR2 is YFSETQ. CDR3 loop: CASSLAVGSGAGELFF. DNA for the CDR3: TGCGCCAGCAGCTTGGCCGTCGGGAGCGGGGCCGGGGAGCTGTTTTTT. Full variable domain (missing parts from reference TRBV5-1 and TRBJ2-2): KAGVTQTPRYLIKTRGQQVTLSCSPISGHRSVSWYQQTPGQGLQFLFEYFSETQRNKGNFPGRFSGRQFSNSRSEMNVSTLELGDSALYLCASSLAVGSGAGELFFGEGSRLTVL.

The chain combines TRBV25-1 with TRBJ2-7; TRBD1 might be the D (6 bases). The germline gives CDR1 MGHDK, CDR2 SYGVNS. CDR3 length equals 15 residues. V lost 3 bases and J 1 base, leaving 13 bases between the germline ends. The CDR3 spells CASSDATGPSYEQYF. The CDR3 nucleotides read TGTGCCAGCAGTGATGCAACAGGGCCTTCCTACGAGCAGTACTTC.

This chain uses TRBV2 with TRBJ2-7, with 7 bases aligning to TRBD1. This CDR3 contains 14 residues. Germline CDR1 is SNHLY and CDR2 is FYNNEI. V shed 6 bases and J 0 bases; nucleotides not matched to a gene: 5. The CDR3 nucleotides read TGTGCCAGCAGGCACGGACAGGTCTCCTACGAGCAGTACTTC. The encoded protein is CASRHGQVSYEQYF.

The chain has TRBV5-6 and TRBJ1-2; TRBD1 matches at 7 bases. The CDR3 has 14 amino acids. V shed 1 base, J shed 7 bases, and the junction held 7 bases outside the gene matches. Germline loops: CDR1 SGHDT, CDR2 YYEEEE. The CDR3 protein is CASSLRQGVSGYTF. Written as DNA, the CDR3 is TGTGCCAGCAGCTTGCGGCAGGGGGTTTCTGGCTACACCTTC.

V and J are TRBV13 and TRBJ2-1, with 8 bases aligning to TRBD1. Germline CDR1 reads PRHDT; CDR2 reads FYEKMQ (reference sequence). The CDR3 spans 12 residues. The ends lost 5 bases at V and 15 bases at J; junction bases unmatched: 9. The CDR3 here is CASSASGTGLFF. The CDR3 coding sequence is TGTGCCAGCAGCGCCTCGGGGACAGGTCTGTTCTTC.

The rearrangement uses TRBV28 and TRBJ2-3, with D hard to call. In germline, CDR1 is MDHEN, CDR2 SYDVKM. V was cut by 3 bases and J by 6 bases, with 13 bases left in between. CDR3 length: 14 amino acids. Written as DNA, the CDR3 is TGTGCCAGCAGTTTTGGTACCCTCGCGGATACGCAGTATTTT. Protein sequence: CASSFGTLADTQYF.

This chain uses TRBV15 with TRBJ2-7; 7 nucleotides align to TRBD1. Germline V gene data show CDR1 as LNHNV and CDR2 as YYDKDF (reference sequence). The CDR3 contains 17 residues. The J segment lost 2 bases and the V segment lost 1 base, leaving 11 bases of the junction unmatched. Here the CDR3 reads CATSRVLSGTATYEQYF. The CDR3 DNA sequence: TGTGCCACCAGCAGAGTACTATCCGGGACAGCTACCTACGAGCAGTACTTC.

This clone was counted a few times. J is TRBJ1-4 and V is TRBV6-6; TRBD1 is a possible D gene (6 bases). The V and J ends lost 2 bases and 2 bases respectively, with 12 bases between them. The CDR3 covers 16 residues. Per the germline V gene, CDR1 is MNHNY and CDR2 is SVGAGI (reference sequence). CDR3 coding DNA: TGTGCCAGCAGTTACATACAGGGCTCCACTAATGAAAAACTGTTTTTT. Translation gives CASSYIQGSTNEKLFF.

V is TRBV5-8 and J is TRBJ1-5; 8 nucleotides align to TRBD1. This CDR3 has 15 residues. From germline, CDR1 is SGHTS and CDR2 YDEGEE. The V segment lost 4 bases and the J segment 5 bases; nucleotides outside the gene matches: 8. CDR3 protein: CASSADRARHQPQHF. In nucleotides, the CDR3 is TGTGCCAGCAGCGCGGACAGGGCCCGGCATCAGCCCCAGCATTTT.

The chain joins TRBV11-3 to TRBJ2-1; D unresolved. This CDR3 has 14 amino acids. Germline CDR1 SGHNT, CDR2 YENEEA. The V end was cut by 5 bases, the J end by 0 bases, with 8 bases between. CDR3 region: CASSRDISYNEQFF. The DNA of the CDR3 is TGTGCCAGCAGCCGCGATATCTCCTACAATGAGCAGTTCTTC.

The chain has TRBV19 and TRBJ1-5; 7 nucleotides line up with TRBD1. J lost 4 bases, V lost 7 bases, and 10 bases had no gene match. Germline lookup yields CDR1 LNHDA and CDR2 SQIVND (reference sequence). This CDR3 is 15 amino acids long. CDR3 in amino acids: CASNSADRKNQPQHF. The CDR3, as DNA: TGTGCCAGTAACTCTGCGGACAGGAAAAATCAGCCCCAGCATTTT.

This clone was recorded once. The chain uses TRBV7-9 and TRBJ1-5; a weak D match, TRBD1 (5 bases). V dropped 5 bases and J dropped 7 bases, with 12 bases sitting between them. The germline CDR1 and CDR2 sequences are SEHNR and FQNEAQ (reference sequence). This CDR3 is built from 13 residues. The CDR3 sequence is CASSDGQVQPQHF. CDR3 in DNA: TGTGCCAGCAGCGACGGACAAGTGCAGCCCCAGCATTTT.

The chain employs TRBV5-6 and TRBJ1-2; D remains ambiguous. V lost 4 bases and J lost 0, with 16 bases in between. This CDR3 is built from 16 residues. Per germline, CDR1 SGHDT and CDR2 YYEEEE. CDR3 sequence: CASSKDGLPSNYGYTF. CDR3 DNA: TGTGCCAGCAGCAAAGACGGACTGCCCTCTAACTATGGCTACACCTTC.

This sequence joins TRBV27 and TRBJ1-1; tentatively, D is TRBD1 (5 bases). CDR1 MNHEY and CDR2 SMNVEV come from the germline V gene (reference sequence). V lost 4 bases to trimming and J lost 5 bases, with 20 bases between them. This CDR3 is 16 amino acids long. The CDR3 coding sequence is TGTGCCAGCAGTTCGGGCCTCGGTGGGGGAGGGACTGAAGCTTTCTTT. It yields the protein CASSSGLGGGGTEAFF.

The chain couples TRBV28 to TRBJ1-1, with D tentatively TRBD1 (5 bases). Between the trimmed V and J ends, which lost 7 bases and 0 bases, there was a span of 15 bases. This CDR3 spans 15 amino acids. Germline V gene data show CDR1 as MDHEN and CDR2 as SYDVKM. The CDR3 loop is CASNPSGGLNTEAFF. The CDR3 DNA sequence: TGTGCCAGCAACCCTTCCGGGGGACTGAACACTGAAGCTTTCTTT.

This clone was detected once. This chain connects TRBV4-2 to TRBJ1-2; a weak D match, TRBD1 (6 bases). The germline gives CDR1 LGHNA, CDR2 YNFKEQ. The CDR3 contains 16 residues. The ends were cut back, 0 bases at V and 4 bases at J, with 15 bases in the middle. The CDR3 bases are TGTGCCAGCAGCCAAGATCCAGGGGAAGGGGGCTATGGCTACACCTTC. This codes for CASSQDPGEGGYGYTF.

The chain has TRBV6-5 and TRBJ1-5; D is perhaps TRBD1 (6 bases). The V end lost 4 bases, the J end lost 4 bases, and 11 bases lay between the germline ends. The germline V gene has CDR1 MNHEY and CDR2 SVGAGI. The CDR3 is 14 amino acids. The CDR3 spells CASSSGQLNQPQHF. The CDR3 nucleotides are TGTGCCAGCAGTTCCGGACAGTTAAATCAGCCCCAGCATTTT.

This chain joins TRBV25-1 and TRBJ1-1, with D unclear. Trimming took 0 bases from V and 4 from J, leaving 3 bases between them. The germline V gene has CDR1 MGHDK and CDR2 SYGVNS. The CDR3 runs 12 residues. The CDR3 spells CASSEYSTEAFF. The CDR3 nucleotides are TGTGCCAGCAGTGAATATAGCACTGAAGCTTTCTTT.

CDR3 coding DNA: TGTGCCAGCAGGCTTAGCGGGGGCAGGGGGCGCACCGGGGAGCTGTTTTTT. Translation: CASRLSGGRGRTGELFF. The chain couples TRBV7-6 to TRBJ2-2, with D perhaps TRBD2 (9 bases). Germline lookup yields CDR1 SGHVS and CDR2 FNYEAQ. The CDR3 spans 17 residues. V was clipped by 6 bases and J by 4 bases, with 21 bases between them.

The chain combines TRBV5-8 with TRBJ1-2, with TRBD1 matching over 7 bases. This CDR3 comprises 14 residues. The germline V gene encodes CDR1 SGHTS and CDR2 YDEGEE. Germline trimming cut 4 bases from V and 3 bases from J; bases unmatched to any gene: 6. Here the CDR3 DNA reads TGTGCCAGCAGCCCGGGACAGAGCTACTATGGCTACACCTTC. Protein sequence: CASSPGQSYYGYTF.

The chain links TRBV4-1 to TRBJ2-5; perhaps TRBD2 as D (6 bases). From germline, CDR1 is MGHRA and CDR2 YSYEKL. V was shortened by 4 bases and J by 0 bases, with 15 bases between the two germline ends. CDR3 length: 16 amino acids. CDR3 region: CASSLGGRPYQETQYF. In nucleotides, the CDR3 is TGCGCCAGCAGCCTGGGGGGACGTCCATACCAAGAGACCCAGTACTTC.

This sequence joins TRBV2 and TRBJ2-7, with D tentatively TRBD2 (5 bases). This CDR3 contains 14 residues. Trimming removed 8 bases from V and 0 bases from J, with 14 bases in between. CDR1 is SNHLY and CDR2 is FYNNEI in the germline V gene. The CDR3 spells CASLDGNRSYEQYF. CDR3 nucleotides: TGTGCCAGCCTGGACGGGAATCGCTCCTACGAGCAGTACTTC.

The chain employs TRBV30 and TRBJ2-2, with D possibly TRBD2 on 5 matching bases. The V end was cut by 6 bases, the J end by 8 bases, with 25 bases between. This CDR3 has 16 residues. The V gene's germline CDR1 is GTSNPN and CDR2 SVGIG (reference sequence). The CDR3 here is CACISGSGYLSGELFF. The CDR3 nucleotides are TGTGCCTGCATTTCGGGAAGCGGATACCTTTCTGGGGAGCTGTTTTTT. Full variable domain (rest looked up from reference TRBV30 and TRBJ2-2): SQTIHQWPATLVQPVGSPLSLECTVEGTSNPNLYWYRQAAGRGLQLLFYSVGIGQISSEVPQNLSASRPQDRQFILSSKKLLLSDSGFYLCACISGSGYLSGELFFGEGSRLTVL.

Remarks on this clone: The junction and the germline gene differ at one end; a read error may be behind it. V and J are TRBV7-9 and TRBJ1-5; D is undetermined. Germline V CDR1 and CDR2: SEHNR, FQNEAQ (reference sequence). This CDR3 is 15 amino acids long. CDR3 nucleotide sequence: TGTTCCAGCAGCTTAGGTCGTGAGGGTGGACAGCCCCAGCATTTT. It yields the protein CSSSLGREGGQPQHF.

V and J are TRBV28 and TRBJ2-7, with 9 bases aligning to TRBD1. The CDR3 is made up of 15 amino acids. Trimming cost V 4 bases and J 3 bases; bases outside gene matches: 7. In germline, CDR1 is MDHEN, CDR2 SYDVKM. CDR3 in DNA: TGTGCCAGCAGTTCCGGGGACAGGGATCTCTACGAGCAGTACTTC. Amino acid sequence: CASSSGDRDLYEQYF.

The V call is TRBV25-1, the J call TRBJ1-4; possibly TRBD1 for D (5 bases). The CDR3 totals 12 residues. CDR1 and CDR2 from the germline V gene are MGHDK and SYGVNS. V gave up 9 bases and J gave up 8 bases, with 13 bases separating them. In DNA form, the CDR3 reads TGTGCCAGTTGGGGACTCAACGAAAAACTGTTTTTT. Translating it yields CASWGLNEKLFF.

This clone has just a few counts. The chain uses TRBV4-3 and TRBJ2-4; 8 bases agree with TRBD1. Germline CDR1 and CDR2: LGHNA and YSLEER. The J segment lost 0 bases and the V segment lost 3 bases, leaving 4 bases of the junction unmatched. This CDR3 region has 16 residues. The CDR3 reads CASSQDRDLAKNIQYF. CDR3 DNA: TGCGCCAGCAGCCAGGACAGGGACTTAGCCAAAAACATTCAGTACTTC.